The 9 T cell receptor beta chains below come from one sample, sequenced in a study of T cell responses to AZD1222 COVID-19 vaccine. The data were produced by immunoSEQ multiplex PCR, yet TCRdb's version contains in-frame clones alone and is incomplete. In the table there are around 84,000 clones, approximately 85% of which are singletons. Source: peripheral blood, taken 28 days after the second AZD1222 dose. The origin of the receptors is an adult who received the AZD1222 COVID-19 vaccine.

The gene calls are TRBV28 and TRBJ2-1; the D gene could be TRBD1 or TRBD2 (5 bases each). V dropped 7 bases and J dropped 0 bases, with 19 bases sitting between them. Germline CDR1 reads MDHEN; CDR2 reads SYDVKM. The CDR3 sequence is 17 residues long. The CDR3 sequence: CASTGSGQPSSYNEQFF. CDR3 in DNA: TGTGCCAGCACAGGGTCGGGGCAACCAAGCTCCTACAATGAGCAGTTCTTC. The complete variable domain, with remaining parts taken from reference TRBV28 and TRBJ2-1, reads DVKVTQSSRYLVKRTGEKVFLECVQDMDHENMFWYRQDPGLGLRLIYFSYDVKMKEKGDIPEGYSVSREKKERFSLILESASTNQTSMYLCASTGSGQPSSYNEQFFGPGTRLTVL.

This chain uses TRBV3-1 (or the pseudogene TRBV3-2) with TRBJ2-7, with no clear D. V was cut by 0 bases and J by 2 bases, with 5 bases left in between. Germline-derived CDR1 and CDR2 are LGHDT and YNNKEL (reference sequence). The CDR3 length is 13 residues. CDR3 bases: TGTGCCAGCAGCCAAGATTCCACCTACGAGCAGTACTTC. This translates into CASSQDSTYEQYF.

The chain recombines TRBV6-6 with TRBJ2-7; TRBD2 matches 7 bases. The CDR3 runs to 12 residues. V gave up 5 bases and J gave up 3 bases; unmatched junction bases: 1. Germline V gene sequence: CDR1 MNHNY, CDR2 SVGAGI (reference sequence). The CDR3 is CASSPGGYEQYF. In DNA, the CDR3 is TGTGCCAGCAGTCCGGGAGGCTACGAGCAGTACTTC.

The rearrangement joins TRBV6-5 to TRBJ2-7, with a weak D call TRBD1 (5 bases). V dropped 6 bases and J dropped 3 bases, with 12 bases sitting between them. The V gene's germline CDR1 is MNHEY and CDR2 SVGAGI. The CDR3 is 13 residues long. Here the CDR3 reads CASRETEYYEQYF. The DNA of the CDR3 is TGTGCCAGCAGAGAGACAGAATACTACGAGCAGTACTTC.

Only a few counts were recorded for this clone. V and J are TRBV23-1 and TRBJ1-1; 8 bases are shared with TRBD1. TRBV23-1 has ORF status, its function being uncertain. CDR3 length equals 18 residues. Trimming cost V 2 bases and J 0 bases; bases outside gene matches: 11. CDR3 DNA: TGCGCCAGCAGTCAACTAGGACAGGGTTGTTGGTTGAACACTGAAGCTTTCTTT. It codes for CASSQLGQGCWLNTEAFF.

The CDR3 coding sequence is TGTGCCAGCAGGATCACCATCTACGAGCAGTACTTC. It is translated as CASRITIYEQYF. The V gene is TRBV2, the J gene TRBJ2-7, with D unresolved. The V gene's germline CDR1 is SNHLY and CDR2 FYNNEI. The CDR3 covers 12 residues. Trimming stripped 6 bases from V and 3 bases from J, with 9 bases between.

The chain links TRBV7-6 to TRBJ1-4; the D is unclear. Trimming pared 5 bases from V and 0 bases from J, leaving 16 bases between. Germline values: CDR1 SGHVS, CDR2 FNYEAQ. The CDR3 loop spans 17 amino acids. CDR3 residues: CASSQRIAGPTNEKLFF. As DNA, the CDR3 is TGTGCCAGCAGCCAAAGAATCGCAGGTCCAACTAATGAAAAACTGTTTTTT.

The genes are TRBV20-1 and TRBJ1-2; D gene uncertain. Germline assignment: CDR1 DFQATT and CDR2 SNEGSKA (reference sequence). This CDR3 is 11 amino acids long. Trimming pared 5 bases from V and 6 bases from J, leaving 10 bases between. CDR3 nucleotides: TGCAGTGCTTTTTTTTTGAATGGCTACACCTTC. This codes for CSAFFLNGYTF.

In its sample, this clone was seen once. CDR3 amino acids: CASNDGIMGLSSPLHF. The DNA of the CDR3 is TGTGCCAGTAATGACGGTATAATGGGGCTGAGTTCACCCCTCCACTTT. The chain has TRBV19 and TRBJ1-6, with D possibly matching TRBD1 (5 bases). The CDR3 covers 16 residues. Germline CDR1 is LNHDA and CDR2 is SQIVND (reference sequence). Trimming pared 7 bases from V and 9 bases from J, leaving 22 bases between.